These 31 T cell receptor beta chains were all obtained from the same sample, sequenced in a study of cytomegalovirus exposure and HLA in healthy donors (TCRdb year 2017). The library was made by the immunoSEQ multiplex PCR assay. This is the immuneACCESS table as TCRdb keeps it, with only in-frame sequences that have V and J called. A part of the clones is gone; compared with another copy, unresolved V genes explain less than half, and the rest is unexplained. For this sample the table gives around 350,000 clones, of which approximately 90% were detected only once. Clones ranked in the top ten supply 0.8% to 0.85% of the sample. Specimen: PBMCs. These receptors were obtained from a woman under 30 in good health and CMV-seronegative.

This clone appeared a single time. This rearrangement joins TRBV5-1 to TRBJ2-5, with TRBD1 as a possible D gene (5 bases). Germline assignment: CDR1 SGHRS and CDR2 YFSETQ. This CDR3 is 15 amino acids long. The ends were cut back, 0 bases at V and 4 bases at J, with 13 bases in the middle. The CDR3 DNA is TGCGCCAGCAGCTTGGAAGGGGCGCAGGGAGAGACCCAGTACTTC. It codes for CASSLEGAQGETQYF.

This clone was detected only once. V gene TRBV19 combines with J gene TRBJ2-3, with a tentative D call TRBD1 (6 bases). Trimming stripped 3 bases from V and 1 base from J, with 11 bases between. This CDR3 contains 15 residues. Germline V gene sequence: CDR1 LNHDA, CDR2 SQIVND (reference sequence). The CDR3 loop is CASSISRQGTDTQYF. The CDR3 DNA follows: TGTGCCAGTAGTATCTCGCGACAGGGCACAGATACGCAGTATTTT.

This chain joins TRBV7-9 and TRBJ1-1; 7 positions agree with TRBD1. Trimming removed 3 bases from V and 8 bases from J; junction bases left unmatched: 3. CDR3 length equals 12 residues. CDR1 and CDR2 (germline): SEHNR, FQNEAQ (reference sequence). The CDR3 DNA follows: TGTGCCAGCAGCTTGAGAGGGGGCGAAGCTTTCTTT. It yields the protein CASSLRGGEAFF. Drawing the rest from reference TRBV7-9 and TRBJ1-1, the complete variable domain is DTGVSQNPRHKITKRGQNVTFRCDPISEHNRLYWYRQTLGQGPEFLTYFQNEAQLEKSRLLSDRFSAERPKGSFSTLEIQRTEQGDSAMYLCASSLRGGEAFFGQGTRLTVV.

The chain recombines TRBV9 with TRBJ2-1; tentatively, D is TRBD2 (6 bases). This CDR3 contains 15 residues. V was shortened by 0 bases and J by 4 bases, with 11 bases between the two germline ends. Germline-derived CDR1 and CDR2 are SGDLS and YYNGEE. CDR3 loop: CASSVDGGIYNEQFF. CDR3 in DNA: TGTGCCAGCAGCGTAGATGGCGGGATATACAATGAGCAGTTCTTC.

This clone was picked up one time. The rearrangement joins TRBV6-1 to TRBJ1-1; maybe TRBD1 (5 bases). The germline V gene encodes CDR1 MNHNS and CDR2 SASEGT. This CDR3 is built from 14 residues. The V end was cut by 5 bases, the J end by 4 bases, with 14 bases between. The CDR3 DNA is TGTGCCAGCAGTAGGGCGGGGGGGTCCACTGAAGCTTTCTTT. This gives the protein CASSRAGGSTEAFF.

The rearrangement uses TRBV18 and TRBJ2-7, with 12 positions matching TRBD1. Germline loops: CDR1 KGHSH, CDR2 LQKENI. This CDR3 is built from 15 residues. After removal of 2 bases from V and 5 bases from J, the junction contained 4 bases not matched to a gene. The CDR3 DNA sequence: TGTGCCAGCTCACCAGGGACAGGGGGCAGGGACGAGCAGTACTTC. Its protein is CASSPGTGGRDEQYF. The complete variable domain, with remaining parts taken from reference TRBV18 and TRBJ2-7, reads NAGVMQNPRHLVRRRGQEARLRCSPMKGHSHVYWYRQLPEEGLKFMVYLQKENIIDESGMPKERFSAEFPKEGPSILRIQQVVRGDSAAYFCASSPGTGGRDEQYFGPGTRLTVT.

CDR3 DNA sequence: TGTGCCAGCTCACCAGAGGGCACTGAAGCTTTCTTT. Residues: CASSPEGTEAFF. The genes are TRBV18 and TRBJ1-1; D ambiguous. Germline V CDR1 and CDR2: KGHSH, LQKENI. The ends were cut back, 2 bases at V and 4 bases at J, with 5 bases in the middle. The CDR3 spans 12 residues.

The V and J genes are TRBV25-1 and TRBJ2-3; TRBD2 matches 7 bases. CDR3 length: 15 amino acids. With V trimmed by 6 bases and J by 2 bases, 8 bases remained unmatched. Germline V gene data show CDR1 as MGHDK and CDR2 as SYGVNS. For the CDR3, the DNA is TGTGCCAGCAGGGGGGTGCGGGGGATCACAGATACGCAGTATTTT. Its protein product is CASRGVRGITDTQYF. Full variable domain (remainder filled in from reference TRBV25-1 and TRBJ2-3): EADIYQTPRYLVIGTGKKITLECSQTMGHDKMYWYQQDPGMELHLIHYSYGVNSTEKGDLSSESTVSRIRTEHFPLTLESARPSHTSQYLCASRGVRGITDTQYFGPGTRLTVL.

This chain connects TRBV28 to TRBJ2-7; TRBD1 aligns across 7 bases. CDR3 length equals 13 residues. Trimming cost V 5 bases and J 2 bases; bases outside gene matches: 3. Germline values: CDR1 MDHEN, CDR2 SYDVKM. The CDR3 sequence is CASSIRGPYEQYF. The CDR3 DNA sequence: TGTGCCAGCAGTATTAGGGGGCCCTACGAGCAGTACTTC.

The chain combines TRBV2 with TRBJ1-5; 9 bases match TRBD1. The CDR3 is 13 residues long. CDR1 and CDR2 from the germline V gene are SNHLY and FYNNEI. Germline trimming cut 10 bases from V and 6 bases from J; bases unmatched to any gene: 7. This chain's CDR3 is CAIRQGEGQPQHF. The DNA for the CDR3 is TGTGCCATCAGACAGGGGGAAGGTCAGCCCCAGCATTTT.

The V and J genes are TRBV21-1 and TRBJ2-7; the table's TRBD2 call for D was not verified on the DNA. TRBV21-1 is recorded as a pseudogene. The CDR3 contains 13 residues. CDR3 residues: CASRGDGTYEQYF. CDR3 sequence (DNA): TGTGCCAGCAGAGGAGACGGAACCTACGAGCAGTACTTC.

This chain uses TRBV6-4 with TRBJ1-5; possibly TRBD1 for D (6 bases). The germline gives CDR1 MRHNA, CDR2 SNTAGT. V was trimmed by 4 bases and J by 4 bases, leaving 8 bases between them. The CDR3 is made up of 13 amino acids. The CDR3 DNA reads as TGTGCCAGCAGTGGGACAGCGAATCAGCCCCAGCATTTT. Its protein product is CASSGTANQPQHF.

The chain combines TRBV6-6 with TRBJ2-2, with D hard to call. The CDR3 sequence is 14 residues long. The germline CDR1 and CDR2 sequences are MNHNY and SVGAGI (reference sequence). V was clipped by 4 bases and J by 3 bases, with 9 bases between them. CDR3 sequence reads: CASSSGSDTGELFF. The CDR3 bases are TGTGCCAGCAGTTCCGGGTCCGACACCGGGGAGCTGTTTTTT.

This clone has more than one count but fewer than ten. CDR3 nucleotide sequence: TGTGCCAGTAAAACCGGGGGTGAAGCTTTCTTT. Its protein is CASKTGGEAFF. The chain combines TRBV19 with TRBJ1-1, with D possibly matching TRBD1 (5 bases). CDR1 and CDR2 from the germline V gene are LNHDA and SQIVND (reference sequence). V lost 7 bases and J lost 7, with 10 bases in between. The CDR3 spans 11 residues.

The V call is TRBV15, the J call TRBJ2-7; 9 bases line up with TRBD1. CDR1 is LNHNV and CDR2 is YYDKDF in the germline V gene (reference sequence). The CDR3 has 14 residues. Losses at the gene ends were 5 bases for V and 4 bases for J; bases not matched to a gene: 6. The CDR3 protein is CATSDTGGPYEQYF. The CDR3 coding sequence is TGTGCCACCAGCGATACAGGGGGCCCGTACGAGCAGTACTTC.

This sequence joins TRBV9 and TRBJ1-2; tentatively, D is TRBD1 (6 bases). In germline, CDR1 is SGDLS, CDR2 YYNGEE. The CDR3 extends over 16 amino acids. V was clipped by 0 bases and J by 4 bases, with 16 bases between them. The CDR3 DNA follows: TGTGCCAGCAGCGTAGGTGGGGCAGGGGTAAGCTATGGCTACACCTTC. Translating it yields CASSVGGAGVSYGYTF.

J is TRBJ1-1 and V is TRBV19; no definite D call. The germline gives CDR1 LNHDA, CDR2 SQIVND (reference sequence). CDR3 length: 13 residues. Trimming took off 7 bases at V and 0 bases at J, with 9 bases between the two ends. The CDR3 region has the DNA TGTGCCAGTACTGCTTCGGTGAACACTGAAGCTTTCTTT. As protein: CASTASVNTEAFF.

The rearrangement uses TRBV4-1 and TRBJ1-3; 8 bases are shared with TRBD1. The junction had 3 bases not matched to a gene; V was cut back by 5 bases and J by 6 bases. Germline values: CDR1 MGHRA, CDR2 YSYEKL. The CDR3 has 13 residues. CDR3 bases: TGCGCCAGCAGCGGACAGGGAGTAAACACCATATATTTT. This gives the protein CASSGQGVNTIYF.

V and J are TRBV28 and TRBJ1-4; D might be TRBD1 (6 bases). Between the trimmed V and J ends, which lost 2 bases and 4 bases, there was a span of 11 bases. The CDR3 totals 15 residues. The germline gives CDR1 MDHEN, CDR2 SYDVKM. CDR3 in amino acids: CASSLPTGYNEKLFF. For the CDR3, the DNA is TGTGCCAGCAGTTTACCGACAGGCTATAATGAAAAACTGTTTTTT. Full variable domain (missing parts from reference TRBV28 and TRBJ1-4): DVKVTQSSRYLVKRTGEKVFLECVQDMDHENMFWYRQDPGLGLRLIYFSYDVKMKEKGDIPEGYSVSREKKERFSLILESASTNQTSMYLCASSLPTGYNEKLFFGSGTQLSVL.

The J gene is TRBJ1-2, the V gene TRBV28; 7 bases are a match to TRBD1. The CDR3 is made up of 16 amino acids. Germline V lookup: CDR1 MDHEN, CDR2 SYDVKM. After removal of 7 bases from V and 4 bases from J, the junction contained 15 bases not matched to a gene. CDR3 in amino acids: CASNLPQRQGLYGYTF. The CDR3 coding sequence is TGTGCCAGCAATCTTCCCCAAAGACAGGGACTCTATGGCTACACCTTC.

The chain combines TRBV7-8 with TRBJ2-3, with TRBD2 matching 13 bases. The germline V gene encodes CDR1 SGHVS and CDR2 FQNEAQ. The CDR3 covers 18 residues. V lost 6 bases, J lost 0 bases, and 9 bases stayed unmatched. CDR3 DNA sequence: TGTGCCAGCAGAAGACTAGCGGGAGGACTCCCTAGCACAGATACGCAGTATTTT. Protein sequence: CASRRLAGGLPSTDTQYF.

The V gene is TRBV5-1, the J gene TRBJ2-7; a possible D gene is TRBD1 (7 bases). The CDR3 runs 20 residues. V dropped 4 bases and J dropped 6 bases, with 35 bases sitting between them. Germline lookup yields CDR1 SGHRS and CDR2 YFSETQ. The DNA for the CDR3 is TGCGCCAGCAGCGGCATCTCGGACATCAGGGGGAACTACCGAGCGGGCGAGCAGTACTTC. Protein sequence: CASSGISDIRGNYRAGEQYF. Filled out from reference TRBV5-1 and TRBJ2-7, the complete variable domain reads KAGVTQTPRYLIKTRGQQVTLSCSPISGHRSVSWYQQTPGQGLQFLFEYFSETQRNKGNFPGRFSGRQFSNSRSEMNVSTLELGDSALYLCASSGISDIRGNYRAGEQYFGPGTRLTVT.

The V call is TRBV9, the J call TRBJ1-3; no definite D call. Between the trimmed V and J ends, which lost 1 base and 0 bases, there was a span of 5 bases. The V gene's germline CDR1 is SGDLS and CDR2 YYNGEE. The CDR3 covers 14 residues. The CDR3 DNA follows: TGTGCCAGCAGCGTACCAGACTCTGGAAACACCATATATTTT. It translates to CASSVPDSGNTIYF.

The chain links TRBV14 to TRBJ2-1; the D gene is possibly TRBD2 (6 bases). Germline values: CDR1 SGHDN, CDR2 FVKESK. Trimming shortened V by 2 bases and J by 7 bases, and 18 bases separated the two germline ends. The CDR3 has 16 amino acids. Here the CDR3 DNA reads TGTGCCAGCAGCCAAAAGTTGGGGTCGGCGGGAAATGAGCAGTTCTTC. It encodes CASSQKLGSAGNEQFF.

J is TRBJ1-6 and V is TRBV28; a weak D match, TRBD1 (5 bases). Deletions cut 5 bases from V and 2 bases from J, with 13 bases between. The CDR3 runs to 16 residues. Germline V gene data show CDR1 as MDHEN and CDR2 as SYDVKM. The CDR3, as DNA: TGTGCCAGCAGTACAGGCCCCCGGGCCTATAATTCACCCCTCCACTTT. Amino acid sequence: CASSTGPRAYNSPLHF.

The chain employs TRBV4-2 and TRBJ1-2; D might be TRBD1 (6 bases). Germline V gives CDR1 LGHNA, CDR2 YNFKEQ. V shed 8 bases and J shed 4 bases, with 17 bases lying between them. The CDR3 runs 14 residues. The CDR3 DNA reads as TGTGCCAGCGTCGACCGGGTAGGGGGCTATGGCTACACCTTC. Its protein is CASVDRVGGYGYTF.

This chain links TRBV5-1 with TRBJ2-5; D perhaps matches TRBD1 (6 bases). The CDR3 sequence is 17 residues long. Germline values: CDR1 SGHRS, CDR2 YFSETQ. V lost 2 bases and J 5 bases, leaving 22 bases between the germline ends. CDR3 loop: CASSFLPQEVRGETQYF. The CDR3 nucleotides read TGCGCCAGCAGCTTTTTACCACAGGAGGTCAGGGGCGAGACCCAGTACTTC.

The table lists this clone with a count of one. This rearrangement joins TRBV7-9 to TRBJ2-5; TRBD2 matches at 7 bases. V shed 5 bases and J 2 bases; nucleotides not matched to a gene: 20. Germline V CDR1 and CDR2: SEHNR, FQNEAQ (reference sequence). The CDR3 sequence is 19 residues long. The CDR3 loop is CASSLSPSGAPRRQETQYF. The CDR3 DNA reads TGTGCCAGCAGCCTTTCCCCTAGCGGAGCCCCTCGGAGGCAAGAGACCCAGTACTTC.

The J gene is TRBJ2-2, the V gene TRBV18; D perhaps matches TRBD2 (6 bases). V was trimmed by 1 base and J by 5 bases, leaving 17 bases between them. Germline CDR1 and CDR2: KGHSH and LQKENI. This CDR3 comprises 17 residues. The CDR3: CASSPLRLVPQTGELFF. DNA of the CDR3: TGTGCCAGCTCACCACTAAGACTAGTTCCTCAGACCGGGGAGCTGTTTTTT.

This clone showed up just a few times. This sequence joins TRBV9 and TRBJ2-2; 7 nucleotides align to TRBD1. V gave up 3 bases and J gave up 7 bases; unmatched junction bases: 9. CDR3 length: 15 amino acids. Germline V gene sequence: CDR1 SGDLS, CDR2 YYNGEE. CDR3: CASSANRGVVGELFF. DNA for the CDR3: TGTGCCAGCAGCGCTAACAGGGGCGTGGTCGGGGAGCTGTTTTTT.

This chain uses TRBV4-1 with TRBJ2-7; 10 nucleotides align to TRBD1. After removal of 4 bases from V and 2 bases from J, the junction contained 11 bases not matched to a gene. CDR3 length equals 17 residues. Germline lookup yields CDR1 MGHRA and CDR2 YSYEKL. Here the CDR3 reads CASSRENPGQGPYEQYF. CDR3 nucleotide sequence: TGCGCCAGCAGCCGAGAGAACCCGGGACAGGGGCCCTACGAGCAGTACTTC.